Listed here is a single TCR beta chain. What it recognizes is unknown. The germline gives CDR1 LNHDA, CDR2 SQIVND (reference sequence). The CDR3 consists of 12 residues. A template switching step added UMIs, each with a 6-nucleotide sample barcode. TCRdb re-called the 5' RACE reads and gives one entry per CDR3 protein, without DNA. Here the sample table reports approximately 210,000 distinct CDR3 sequences. This entry belongs to a study of monozygotic twins with inflammatory bowel disease. Regarding the study as a whole: Especially with disease activity, IBD patients had fewer clonotypes in common with others than healthy twins did.

V is TRBV19 and J is TRBJ2-1. The sequenced sample consisted of blood. This clonotype originated in a human donor with ulcerative colitis or Crohn's disease, or a healthy co-twin of an affected twin (not recorded which). CDR3 sequence reads: CASSNIPNEQFF.